This TCR beta chain was sequenced during a study of CD8+ T cells in alopecia areata (dated by TCRdb to between 2018 and 2020). A note on the overall study: In both human patients and the C3H/HeJ mouse model, the study applied high-throughput TCRbeta sequencing to look at T cell clonal expansion in alopecia areata. TCRbeta CDR3 regions were amplified by immunoSEQ multiplex PCR with 35 Vbeta forward and 13 Jbeta reverse primers. Clonality in the scalp was compared among normal scalp (n=4), patchy alopecia areata scalp (n=8), and alopecia totalis/universalis scalp (n=8). RNA was extracted with the PAXgene miRNA kit for fixed scalp, the miRNeasy kit for PBMCs, and the RNeasy kit for mouse skin. In humans, TCRbeta sequencing was performed on scalp tissue and on sorted CD4+ and CD8+ peripheral blood T cells from healthy controls and from patients with patchy or totalis/universalis alopecia areata.

V sheds 1 base and J sheds 3 bases, leaving 14 bases between their ends. According to the germline V gene, CDR1 reads SGHVS and CDR2 reads FNYEAQ. The CDR3 has 16 amino acids, counting the end cysteine and phenylalanine. Kept here is only the CDR3 DNA, which spans 48 bases and is read in frame from base 1. Results and caveats for the whole study, not just this receptor: Compared with normal scalp, lesional scalp, particularly in alopecia totalis/universalis, had higher clonality and more expanded CD8+ clones, which suggests antigenic drive. Unlike mouse skin, where gammadelta T cells dominate, normal human skin contains resident alphabeta T cells that get sequenced too, which complicates analysis of the scalp TCR repertoire. Compared with mice, TCR sequences shared between patients were less clear, possibly partly because of HLA diversity across the patient population.

As concerns this clone: The antigen it binds to is not known. Qualities for individual bases were not recorded, and no much larger clone is one base off.

PBMCs were isolated by density centrifugation and stained for CD3, CD4 and CD8, after which CD4+ and CD8+ T cells were sorted on a FACSAria. Scalp biopsies and blood samples were obtained from unaffected controls. Libraries were prepared through the immunoSEQ multiplex PCR assay. RNA was extracted from all samples and reverse transcribed into cDNA, which served as template for TCR sequencing. First-strand cDNA was synthesized with SuperScript III using a 2:1 mix of oligo-dT and random hexamers. A synthetic immune receptor repertoire was used to gauge amplification bias, and whatever bias remained was removed computationally. Per the source publication's procedure: Raw reads were preprocessed to remove errors, and CDR3 was defined by IMGT conventions from the conserved cysteine to phenylalanine. Clonality was computed by normalizing Shannon entropy by log2 of the number of productive unique TCRs and subtracting the result from 1. Whether scalp clones were CD4 or CD8 was inferred by matching scalp TCRbeta sequences against CD4 and CD8 repertoires sorted from blood. The source is immuneACCESS, and TCRdb retained only in-frame sequences with V and J called. Part of the clones is not carried over; for the studies checked, unresolved V genes explain less than half of this, and the remainder is unexplained. Clonal size and the V and J genes are those of that table, whereas D and trimming came from the DNA. A total of 140,000 or so clones appear in this sample, approximately 65% of them only once. The ten largest make up just over 35% of the sample.

The sequence was obtained from a human donor in good health. The sequenced sample was CD8+ T cells sorted from blood. The chain is assembled from TRBV7-6 and TRBJ2-3, and perhaps TRBD1 as D gene, on 6 matching bases. The CDR3 region has the sequence CASSLDPGTRTDTQYF. The DNA is as follows: TGTGCCAGCAGCTTAGACCCCGGGACACGGACAGATACGCAGTATTTT.